This T cell receptor (beta chain) appears in the sequencing data of a study of blood T cell repertoires in COVID-19. About the study: The cDNA or gDNA used as material had been derived from T cells, B-cell-depleted T cells, or PBMCs.

Libraries were prepared by immunoSEQ multiplex PCR; TCRdb keeps only in-frame clonotypes and omits some of them. The sample includes 150,000 to 250,000 clones, 87% seen only once; the top ten take 2% to 2.5%. Trimming left V 4 bases short and J 2 bases short, with 9 bases between. This CDR3 is 14 amino acids long. The germline CDR1 and CDR2 sequences are SGHDN and FVKESK. The sample comprised PBMCs or T cells enriched from blood (not recorded which). This receptor was identified in a woman in her 30s who had recovered from COVID-19. This rearrangement joins TRBV14 to TRBJ1-5, with D possibly being TRBD1 (5 bases). Here the CDR3 reads CASSPRGGNQPQHF. CDR3 in DNA: TGTGCCAGCAGCCCACGGGGGGGCAATCAGCCCCAGCATTTT. Filled out from reference TRBV14 and TRBJ1-5, the complete variable domain reads EAGVTQFPSHSVIEKGQTVTLRCDPISGHDNLYWYRRVMGKEIKFLLHFVKESKQDESGMPNNRFLAERTGGTYSTLKVQPAELEDSGVYFCASSPRGGNQPQHFGDGTRLSIL.